These 27 T cell receptor beta chains originate from one sample sequenced in a study of CD8 T cells in Susac syndrome. Random hexamers served to reverse transcribe roughly 0.5 to 1 ug RNA. Via MiXCR, TCRdb re-called the immunoSEQ multiplex PCR reads, giving one row per CDR3 protein. The sample carries roughly 160,000 distinct CDR3 sequences, about 96% recorded once. The sequenced sample was CD4+ T cells from PBMCs. The receptors here all came from a human donor with Susac syndrome.

J is TRBJ2-3 and V is TRBV29-1; a possible D gene is TRBD2 (5 bases). This CDR3 region has 14 residues. Germline CDR1 is SQVTM and CDR2 is ANQGSEA. V was clipped by 2 bases and J by 4 bases, with 13 bases between them. The CDR3 region is CSVESRLGADTQYF. The CDR3 DNA follows: TGCAGCGTTGAATCCCGCCTGGGAGCAGATACGCAGTATTTT.

The chain combines TRBV5-1 with TRBJ1-5, with D uncertain. CDR1 is SGHRS and CDR2 is YFSETQ in the germline V gene. The germline V and J ends were trimmed by 0 bases and 2 bases, with 6 bases remaining between them. The CDR3 covers 14 residues. The CDR3 DNA sequence: TGCGCCAGCAGCTTGGAGCCAGGCAATCAGCCCCAGCATTTT. Protein product: CASSLEPGNQPQHF. The variable domain in full, with the rest retrieved from reference TRBV5-1 and TRBJ1-5, is KAGVTQTPRYLIKTRGQQVTLSCSPISGHRSVSWYQQTPGQGLQFLFEYFSETQRNKGNFPGRFSGRQFSNSRSEMNVSTLELGDSALYLCASSLEPGNQPQHFGDGTRLSIL.

The V and J genes are TRBV5-1 and TRBJ1-5; no firm D call. The V gene lost 5 bases and the J gene lost 5 bases, with 8 bases spanning the gap. The CDR3 is 12 residues long. Germline assignment: CDR1 SGHRS and CDR2 YFSETQ. The DNA of the CDR3 is TGCGCCAGCAGGTGGGGAGATCAGCCCCAGCATTTT. This codes for CASRWGDQPQHF.

This clonotype showed up just once. The chain combines TRBV14 with TRBJ2-7; the match to TRBD1 covers 9 bases. The length of the CDR3 is 12 residues. Germline CDR1 reads SGHDN; CDR2 reads FVKESK. The V and J ends lost 10 bases and 5 bases, in that order; junction bases with no gene match: 6. The CDR3 DNA sequence: TGTGCCATCGGACAGGGGACGAACGAGCAGTACTTC. Translated, it gives CAIGQGTNEQYF.

J is TRBJ1-2 and V is TRBV2; 8 nucleotides align to TRBD1. The germline CDR1 and CDR2 sequences are SNHLY and FYNNEI. The V gene end was trimmed by 1 base and the J gene end by 8 bases; junction bases not matched to a gene: 6. The length of the CDR3 is 14 residues. The CDR3 protein is CASSEGTGLRGYTF. The CDR3 DNA sequence: TGTGCCAGCAGTGAAGGGACAGGGCTCAGAGGCTACACCTTC.

The genes are TRBV29-1 and TRBJ1-1; a possible D gene is TRBD1 (5 bases). Trimming removed 1 base from V and 6 bases from J, with 12 bases in between. Germline CDR1 reads SQVTM; CDR2 reads ANQGSEA. The CDR3 covers 13 residues. In DNA, the CDR3 is TGCAGCGTTGAAGGCAGGGCCTTCGCTGAAGCTTTCTTT. Protein product: CSVEGRAFAEAFF.

The count of this clonotype is one. This sequence joins TRBV7-2 and TRBJ2-3; D remains ambiguous. Per germline, CDR1 SGHTA and CDR2 FQGNSA. Trimming pared 0 bases from V and 0 bases from J, leaving 13 bases between. The CDR3 covers 17 residues. CDR3 protein: CASSLAGAATSTDTQYF. DNA of the CDR3: TGTGCCAGCAGCTTAGCCGGCGCCGCTACTAGCACAGATACGCAGTATTTT.

This chain joins TRBV7-2 and TRBJ1-5; TRBD1 agrees at 10 bases. The V gene end was trimmed by 3 bases and the J gene end by 5 bases; junction bases not matched to a gene: 13. Germline V gene sequence: CDR1 SGHTA, CDR2 FQGNSA. This CDR3 is 18 amino acids long. The CDR3 DNA follows: TGTGCCAGCAGCTTGCGCCGGGACAGGGGAATCGGCGATCAGCCCCAGCATTTT. Translated: CASSLRRDRGIGDQPQHF.

The chain has TRBV4-2 and TRBJ2-1; D ambiguous. The germline gives CDR1 LGHNA, CDR2 YNFKEQ. With 0 bases removed from V and 10 bases from J, the gap between germline ends came to 13 bases. This CDR3 is 14 amino acids long. In DNA form, the CDR3 reads TGTGCCAGCAGCCAAGATCTCGTAGGGCGGGAGCAGTTCTTC. This codes for CASSQDLVGREQFF.

The chain links TRBV5-1 to TRBJ2-2; 11 bases match TRBD2. CDR3 length equals 17 residues. Germline CDR1 reads SGHRS; CDR2 reads YFSETQ. V lost 4 bases, J lost 0 bases, and 5 bases stayed unmatched. The CDR3 here is CASSGSTSGTNTGELFF. The CDR3 region has the DNA TGCGCCAGCAGCGGGTCGACTAGCGGGACGAACACCGGGGAGCTGTTTTTT.

The V gene is TRBV29-1, the J gene TRBJ1-2, with D perhaps TRBD1 (6 bases). From germline, CDR1 is SQVTM and CDR2 ANQGSEA. The V and J ends lost 6 bases and 5 bases respectively, with 16 bases between them. The CDR3 spans 13 residues. CDR3 region: CSVAADRMYGYTF. The CDR3 region has the DNA TGCAGCGTGGCCGCCGACAGGATGTATGGCTACACCTTC.

V is TRBV30 and J is TRBJ1-2; D is uncertain. Germline values: CDR1 GTSNPN, CDR2 SVGIG (reference sequence). Between the trimmed V and J ends, which lost 2 bases and 4 bases, there was a span of 5 bases. There are 11 residues in the CDR3. This chain's CDR3 is CAWSTGYGYTF. CDR3 sequence (DNA): TGTGCCTGGAGTACGGGCTATGGCTACACCTTC.

In DNA form, the CDR3 reads TGTGCCAGTGAAGTACCGGGCACTCAGCCCCAGCATTTT. It codes for CASEVPGTQPQHF. V and J are TRBV19 and TRBJ1-5, with no clear D. From germline, CDR1 is LNHDA and CDR2 SQIVND (reference sequence). CDR3 length equals 13 residues. V was shortened by 8 bases and J by 6 bases, with 14 bases between the two germline ends.

This rearrangement joins TRBV12-3 or TRBV12-4 to TRBJ1-2, with a tentative D call TRBD1 (5 bases). The CDR3 spans 13 residues. V was pared by 5 bases and J by 5 bases, with 12 bases between. The CDR3 nucleotides read TGTGCCAGCAGTCCCTCAGGGTGGTATGGCTACACCTTC. This translates into CASSPSGWYGYTF.

The chain uses TRBV27 and TRBJ1-2, with D uncertain. This CDR3 comprises 13 residues. Germline lookup yields CDR1 MNHEY and CDR2 SMNVEV (reference sequence). V was shortened by 6 bases and J by 8 bases, with 16 bases between the two germline ends. CDR3 bases: TGTGCCAGCAGCCCCAAACGGGAGGCGGGCTACACCTTC. Amino acids: CASSPKREAGYTF.

The J gene is TRBJ2-1, the V gene TRBV20-1, with 11 positions matching TRBD2. The CDR3 runs 15 residues. Germline lookup yields CDR1 DFQATT and CDR2 SNEGSKA (reference sequence). Unmatched junction bases numbered 8, after V lost 6 bases and J lost 4 bases. Written as DNA, the CDR3 is TGCAGTGCACCCCGGGGGACTAGCGGTTACAATGAGCAGTTCTTC. Amino acids: CSAPRGTSGYNEQFF.

The chain uses TRBV28 and TRBJ2-1; 12 bases agree with TRBD2. V trimming: 5 bases; J trimming: 10 bases; junction bases outside the gene matches: 9. The CDR3 runs to 15 residues. Looked up from germline, CDR1 is MDHEN and CDR2 is SYDVKM. This chain's CDR3 is CASSTPSGGAREQFF. The CDR3 coding sequence is TGTGCCAGCAGTACGCCTAGCGGGGGGGCACGGGAGCAGTTCTTC.

The J gene is TRBJ2-7, the V gene TRBV30; D gene unclear. Germline assignment: CDR1 GTSNPN and CDR2 SVGIG (reference sequence). Trimming cost V 0 bases and J 11 bases, with 14 bases left between them. This CDR3 is built from 12 residues. The CDR3: CAWSVLNHNKYF. In DNA, the CDR3 is TGTGCCTGGAGTGTACTTAACCATAATAAGTACTTC.

The chain recombines TRBV18 with TRBJ2-4; D unclear. V lost 2 bases and J lost 7, with 15 bases in between. The CDR3 length is 15 residues. Germline V lookup: CDR1 KGHSH, CDR2 LQKENI. CDR3: CASSPSQSQWNIQYF. The CDR3 DNA sequence: TGTGCCAGCTCACCATCACAGTCCCAATGGAACATTCAGTACTTC.

The chain is built from TRBV30 and TRBJ2-3; D gene uncertain. Germline V CDR1 and CDR2: GTSNPN, SVGIG (reference sequence). The CDR3 is 12 residues long. The V gene lost 5 bases and the J gene lost 6 bases, with 12 bases spanning the gap. The CDR3 is CAWYRLGDTQYF. The CDR3 bases are TGTGCCTGGTATCGTCTAGGGGATACGCAGTATTTT.

This clonotype was seen only a few times. The chain carries TRBV29-1 and TRBJ2-5, with 8 bases aligning to TRBD1. Germline V gene sequence: CDR1 SQVTM, CDR2 ANQGSEA. The V gene end was trimmed by 6 bases and the J gene end by 5 bases; junction bases not matched to a gene: 8. This CDR3 has 13 amino acids. CDR3 protein: CSVPGQGRETQYF. The CDR3 DNA sequence: TGCAGCGTCCCCGGACAGGGACGGGAGACCCAGTACTTC.

In its sample, this clonotype was seen once. The chain carries TRBV24-1 and TRBJ1-2; TRBD1 is a possible D gene (5 bases). The CDR3 is made up of 15 amino acids. V lost 3 bases, J lost 4 bases, and 14 bases lay in between. The germline V gene has CDR1 KGHDR and CDR2 SFDVKD. The CDR3 region is CATSDEYQGSYGYTF. The CDR3 region has the DNA TGTGCCACCAGTGATGAGTATCAGGGCAGCTATGGCTACACCTTC.

The chain couples TRBV7-9 to TRBJ1-6, with D maybe TRBD1 (6 bases). Trimming stripped 3 bases from V and 10 bases from J, with 22 bases between. The CDR3 covers 17 residues. Germline CDR1 is SEHNR and CDR2 is FQNEAQ (reference sequence). CDR3 sequence reads: CASSFVIALTQGSPLHF. DNA of the CDR3: TGTGCCAGCAGCTTTGTTATAGCGCTGACACAGGGATCACCCCTCCACTTT.

This chain links TRBV20-1 with TRBJ1-5, with D possibly TRBD1 on 6 matching bases. Trimming stripped 3 bases from V and 6 bases from J, with 12 bases between. CDR1 and CDR2 (germline): DFQATT, SNEGSKA (reference sequence). This CDR3 is 13 amino acids long. CDR3 in amino acids: CSASSQGTQPQHF. CDR3 coding DNA: TGCAGTGCTAGTAGCCAGGGGACTCAGCCCCAGCATTTT.

J is TRBJ2-7 and V is TRBV12-3 or TRBV12-4; 9 nucleotides match TRBD2. The trim removed 6 bases at V and 1 base at J, leaving 7 bases unmatched. The CDR3 runs 15 residues. CDR3 sequence reads: CASSKRAGGSYEQYF. The DNA of the CDR3 is TGTGCCAGCAGCAAGAGAGCGGGAGGATCCTACGAGCAGTACTTC.

This clonotype was seen a single time. The rearrangement uses TRBV20-1 and TRBJ2-1, with 10 nucleotides matching TRBD2. The ends lost 6 bases at V and 6 bases at J; junction bases unmatched: 2. The CDR3 has 12 amino acids. Germline V gene data show CDR1 as DFQATT and CDR2 as SNEGSKA (reference sequence). The CDR3 region is CSAGLAFNEQFF. The CDR3 DNA reads as TGCAGTGCGGGACTAGCGTTCAATGAGCAGTTCTTC.

The chain carries TRBV5-4 and TRBJ2-7; perhaps TRBD2 as D (6 bases). V lost 4 bases to trimming and J lost 9 bases, with 20 bases between them. CDR3 length: 14 residues. Germline CDR1 SGHNT, CDR2 YYREEE (reference sequence). This CDR3 reads CASSAGTPGSGQYF. The CDR3 DNA follows: TGTGCCAGCAGCGCCGGGACTCCCGGATCAGGGCAGTACTTC.